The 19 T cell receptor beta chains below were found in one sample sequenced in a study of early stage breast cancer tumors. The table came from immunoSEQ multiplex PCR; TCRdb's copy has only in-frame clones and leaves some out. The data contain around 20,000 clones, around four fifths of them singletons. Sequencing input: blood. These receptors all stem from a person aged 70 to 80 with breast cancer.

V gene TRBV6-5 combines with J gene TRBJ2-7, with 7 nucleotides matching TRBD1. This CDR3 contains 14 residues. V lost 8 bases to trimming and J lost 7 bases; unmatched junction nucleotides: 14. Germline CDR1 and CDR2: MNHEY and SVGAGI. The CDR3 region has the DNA TGTGCCAGCGAAAACGCACAGGGGAGTCATGAGCAGTACTTC. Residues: CASENAQGSHEQYF.

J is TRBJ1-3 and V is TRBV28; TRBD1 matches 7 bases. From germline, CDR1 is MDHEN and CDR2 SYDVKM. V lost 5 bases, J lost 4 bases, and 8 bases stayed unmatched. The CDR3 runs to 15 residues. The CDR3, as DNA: TGTGCCAGCAGTCTCGACAGGGCCAGCGGAAACACCATATATTTT. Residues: CASSLDRASGNTIYF. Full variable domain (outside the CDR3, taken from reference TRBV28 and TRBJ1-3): DVKVTQSSRYLVKRTGEKVFLECVQDMDHENMFWYRQDPGLGLRLIYFSYDVKMKEKGDIPEGYSVSREKKERFSLILESASTNQTSMYLCASSLDRASGNTIYFGEGSWLTVV.

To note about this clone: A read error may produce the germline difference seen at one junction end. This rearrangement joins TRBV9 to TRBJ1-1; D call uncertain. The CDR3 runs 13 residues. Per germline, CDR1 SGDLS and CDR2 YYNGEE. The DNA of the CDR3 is TGTGCCAGCAGCGTAGAAGGTCTCACTAAAGCTTTCTTT. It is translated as CASSVEGLTKAFF. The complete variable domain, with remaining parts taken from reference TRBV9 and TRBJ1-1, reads DSGVTQTPKHLITATGQRVTLRCSPRSGDLSVYWYQQSLDQGLQFLIQYYNGEERAKGNILERFSAQQFPDLHSELNLSSLELGDSALYFCASSVEGLTKAFFGQGTRLTVV.

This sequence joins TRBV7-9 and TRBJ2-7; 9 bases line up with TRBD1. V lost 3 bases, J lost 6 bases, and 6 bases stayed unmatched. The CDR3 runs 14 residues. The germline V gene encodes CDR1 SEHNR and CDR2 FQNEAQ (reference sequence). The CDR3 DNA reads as TGTGCCAGCAGCTTGGGGACAGGGATATTCGAGCAGTACTTC. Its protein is CASSLGTGIFEQYF. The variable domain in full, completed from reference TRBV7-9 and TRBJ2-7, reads DTGVSQNPRHKITKRGQNVTFRCDPISEHNRLYWYRQTLGQGPEFLTYFQNEAQLEKSRLLSDRFSAERPKGSFSTLEIQRTEQGDSAMYLCASSLGTGIFEQYFGPGTRLTVT.

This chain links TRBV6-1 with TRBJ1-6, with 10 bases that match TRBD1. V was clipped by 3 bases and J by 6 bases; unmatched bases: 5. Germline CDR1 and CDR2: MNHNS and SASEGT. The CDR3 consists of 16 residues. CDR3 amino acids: CASSDWTGGGNSPLHF. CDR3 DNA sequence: TGTGCCAGCAGTGACTGGACAGGGGGTGGTAATTCACCCCTCCACTTT.

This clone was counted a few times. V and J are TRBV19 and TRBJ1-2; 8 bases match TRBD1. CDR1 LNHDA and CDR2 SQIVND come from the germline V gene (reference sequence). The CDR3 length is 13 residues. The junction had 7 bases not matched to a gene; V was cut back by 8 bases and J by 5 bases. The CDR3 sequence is CASFGQGGYGYTF. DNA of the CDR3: TGTGCCAGTTTTGGACAGGGAGGATATGGCTACACCTTC.

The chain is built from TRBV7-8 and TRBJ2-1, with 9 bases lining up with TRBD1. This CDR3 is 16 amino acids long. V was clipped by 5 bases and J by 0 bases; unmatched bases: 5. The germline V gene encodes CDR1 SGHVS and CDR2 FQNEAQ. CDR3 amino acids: CASSTGGRRSYNEQFF. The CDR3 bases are TGTGCCAGCAGCACAGGGGGCAGGCGCTCCTACAATGAGCAGTTCTTC.

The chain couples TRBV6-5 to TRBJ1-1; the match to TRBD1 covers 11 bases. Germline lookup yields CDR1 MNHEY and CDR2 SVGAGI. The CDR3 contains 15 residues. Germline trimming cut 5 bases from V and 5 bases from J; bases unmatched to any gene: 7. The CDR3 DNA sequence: TGTGCCAGCAGTCCTGGGACAGGGGGAGGAACTGAAGCTTTCTTT. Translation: CASSPGTGGGTEAFF.

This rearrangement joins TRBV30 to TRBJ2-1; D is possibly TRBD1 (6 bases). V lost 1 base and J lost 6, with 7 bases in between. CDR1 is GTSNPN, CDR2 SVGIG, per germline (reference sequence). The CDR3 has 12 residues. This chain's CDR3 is CAWSAQGNEQFF. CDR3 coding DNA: TGTGCCTGGAGTGCACAGGGCAATGAGCAGTTCTTC.

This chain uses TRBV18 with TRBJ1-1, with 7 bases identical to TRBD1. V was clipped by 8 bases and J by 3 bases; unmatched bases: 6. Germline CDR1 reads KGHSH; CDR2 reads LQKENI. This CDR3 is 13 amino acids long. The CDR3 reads CASTDRADTEAFF. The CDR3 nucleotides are TGTGCCAGCACCGACAGGGCAGACACTGAAGCTTTCTTT.

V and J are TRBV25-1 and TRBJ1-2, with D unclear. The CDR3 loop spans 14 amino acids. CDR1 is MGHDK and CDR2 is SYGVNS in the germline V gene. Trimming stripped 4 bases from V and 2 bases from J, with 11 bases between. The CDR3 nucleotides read TGTGCCAGCAGTGTTACGGGGTTAAACTATGGCTACACCTTC. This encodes CASSVTGLNYGYTF.

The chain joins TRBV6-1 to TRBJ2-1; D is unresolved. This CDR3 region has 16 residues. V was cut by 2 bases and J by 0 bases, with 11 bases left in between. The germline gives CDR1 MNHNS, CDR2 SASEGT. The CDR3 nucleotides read TGTGCCAGCAGTGAAAGCCCGATGAGCTCCTACAATGAGCAGTTCTTC. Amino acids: CASSESPMSSYNEQFF.

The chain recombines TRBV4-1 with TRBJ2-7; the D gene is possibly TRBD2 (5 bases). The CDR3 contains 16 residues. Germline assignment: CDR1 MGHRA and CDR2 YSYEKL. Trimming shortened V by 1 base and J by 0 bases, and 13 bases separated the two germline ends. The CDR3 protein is CASSQALSGTSYEQYF. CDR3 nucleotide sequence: TGCGCCAGCAGCCAAGCCCTGAGCGGAACCTCCTACGAGCAGTACTTC.

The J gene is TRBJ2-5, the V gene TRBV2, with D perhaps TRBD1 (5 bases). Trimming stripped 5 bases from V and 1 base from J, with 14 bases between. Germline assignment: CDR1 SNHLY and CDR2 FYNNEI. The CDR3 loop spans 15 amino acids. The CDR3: CASSQQAALQETQYF. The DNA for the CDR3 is TGTGCCAGCAGTCAACAGGCCGCTCTCCAAGAGACCCAGTACTTC.

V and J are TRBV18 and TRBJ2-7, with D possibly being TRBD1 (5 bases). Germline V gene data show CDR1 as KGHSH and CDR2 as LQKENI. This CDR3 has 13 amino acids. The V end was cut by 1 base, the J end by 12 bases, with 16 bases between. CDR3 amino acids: CASSPLNRQSLYF. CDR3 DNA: TGTGCCAGCTCACCACTTAATAGACAGTCTCTGTACTTC. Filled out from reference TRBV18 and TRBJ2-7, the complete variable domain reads NAGVMQNPRHLVRRRGQEARLRCSPMKGHSHVYWYRQLPEEGLKFMVYLQKENIIDESGMPKERFSAEFPKEGPSILRIQQVVRGDSAAYFCASSPLNRQSLYFGPGTRLTVT.

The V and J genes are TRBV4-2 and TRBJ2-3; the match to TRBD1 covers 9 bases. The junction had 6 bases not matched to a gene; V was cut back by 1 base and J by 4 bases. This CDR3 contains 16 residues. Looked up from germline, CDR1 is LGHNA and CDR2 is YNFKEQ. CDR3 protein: CASSQVGTGMADTQYF. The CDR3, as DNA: TGTGCCAGCAGCCAAGTTGGGACAGGGATGGCAGATACGCAGTATTTT.

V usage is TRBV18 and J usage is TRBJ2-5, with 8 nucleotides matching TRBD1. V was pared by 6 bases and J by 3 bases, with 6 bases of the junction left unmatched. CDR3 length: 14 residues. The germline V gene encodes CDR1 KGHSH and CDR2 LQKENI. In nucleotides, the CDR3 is TGTGCCAGCTCCCGCGGGACAGGAGAAGAGACCCAGTACTTC. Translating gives CASSRGTGEETQYF.

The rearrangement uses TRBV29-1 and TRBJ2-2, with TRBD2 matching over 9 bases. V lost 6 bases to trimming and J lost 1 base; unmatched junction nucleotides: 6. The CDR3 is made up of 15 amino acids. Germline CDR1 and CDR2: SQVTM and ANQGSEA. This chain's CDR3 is CSVIISGGNTGELFF. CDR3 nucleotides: TGCAGCGTCATCATTAGCGGGGGGAACACCGGGGAGCTGTTTTTT.

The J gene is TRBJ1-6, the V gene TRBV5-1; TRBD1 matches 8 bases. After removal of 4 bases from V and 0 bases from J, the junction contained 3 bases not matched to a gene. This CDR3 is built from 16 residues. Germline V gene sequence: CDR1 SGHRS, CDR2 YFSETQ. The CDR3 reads CASSQTGDSYNSPLHF. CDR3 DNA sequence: TGCGCCAGCAGCCAGACAGGGGACTCCTATAATTCACCCCTCCACTTT. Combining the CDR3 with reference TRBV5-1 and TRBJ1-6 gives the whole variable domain KAGVTQTPRYLIKTRGQQVTLSCSPISGHRSVSWYQQTPGQGLQFLFEYFSETQRNKGNFPGRFSGRQFSNSRSEMNVSTLELGDSALYLCASSQTGDSYNSPLHFGNGTRLTVT.